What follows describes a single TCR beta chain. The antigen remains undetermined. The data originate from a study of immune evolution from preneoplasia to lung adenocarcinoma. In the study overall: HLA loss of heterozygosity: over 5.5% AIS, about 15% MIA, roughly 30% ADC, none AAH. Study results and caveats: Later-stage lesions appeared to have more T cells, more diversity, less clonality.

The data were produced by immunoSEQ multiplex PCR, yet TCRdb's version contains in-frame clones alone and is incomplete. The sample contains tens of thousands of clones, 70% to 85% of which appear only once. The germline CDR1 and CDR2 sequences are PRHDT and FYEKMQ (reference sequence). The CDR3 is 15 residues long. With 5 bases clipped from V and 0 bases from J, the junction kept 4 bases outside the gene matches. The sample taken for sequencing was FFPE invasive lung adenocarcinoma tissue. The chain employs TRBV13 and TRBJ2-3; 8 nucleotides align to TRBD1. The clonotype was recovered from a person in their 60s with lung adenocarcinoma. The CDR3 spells CASSPRTGSTDTQYF. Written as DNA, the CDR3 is TGTGCCAGCAGCCCAAGGACAGGGAGCACAGATACGCAGTATTTT.